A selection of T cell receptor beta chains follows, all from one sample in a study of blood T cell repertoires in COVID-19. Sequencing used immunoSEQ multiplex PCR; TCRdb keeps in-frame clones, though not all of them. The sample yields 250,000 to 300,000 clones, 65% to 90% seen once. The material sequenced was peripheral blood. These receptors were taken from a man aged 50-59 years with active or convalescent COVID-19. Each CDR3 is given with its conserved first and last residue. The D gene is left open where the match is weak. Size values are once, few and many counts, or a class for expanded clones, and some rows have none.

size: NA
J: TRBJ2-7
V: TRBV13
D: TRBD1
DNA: TGTGCCAGCAGCCGACTACCCACGGGACAGGGATTGAGCGAGCAGTACTTC
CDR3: CASSRLPTGQGLSEQYF

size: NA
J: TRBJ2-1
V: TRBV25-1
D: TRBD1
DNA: TGTGCCGCGGTACAGGGGGGAGGCTACAATGAGCAGTTCTTC
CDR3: CAAVQGGGYNEQFF

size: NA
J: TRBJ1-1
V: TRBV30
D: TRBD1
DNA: TGTGCCTGGAGTTCGACAGGGGGCACTGAAGCTTTCTTT
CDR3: CAWSSTGGTEAFF

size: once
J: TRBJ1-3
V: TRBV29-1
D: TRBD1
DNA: TGCAGCACTGGAGGGGGCGCGGGAAACACCATATATTTT
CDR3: CSTGGGAGNTIYF

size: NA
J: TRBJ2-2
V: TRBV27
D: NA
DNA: TGTGCCAGCAGTTTCACAAACACCGGGGAGCTGTTTTTT
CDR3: CASSFTNTGELFF

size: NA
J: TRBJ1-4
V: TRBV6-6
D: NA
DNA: TGTGCCAGCAGTTACTCGATCTCCGGGTACTCGCAACTGTTTTTT
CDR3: CASSYSISGYSQLFF

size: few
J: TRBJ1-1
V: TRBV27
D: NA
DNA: TGTGCCAGCAGGACAATGAACACTGAAGCTTTCTTT
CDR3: CASRTMNTEAFF

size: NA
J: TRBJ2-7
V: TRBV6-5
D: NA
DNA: TGTGCCATCCGGGACTTGTTCTACGAGCAGTACTTC
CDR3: CAIRDLFYEQYF

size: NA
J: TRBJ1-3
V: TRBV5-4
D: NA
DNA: TGTGCCAGCAGCTTAGACAGTGTCAGAAACACCATATATTTT
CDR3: CASSLDSVRNTIYF

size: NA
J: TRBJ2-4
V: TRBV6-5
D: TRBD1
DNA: TGTGCCAGCAGGGCGACAGGGGGGGGAAACATTCAGTACTTC
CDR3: CASRATGGGNIQYF

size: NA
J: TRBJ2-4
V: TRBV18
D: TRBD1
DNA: TGTGCCAGCTCACCTCGGGGACAGGGGACAAACATTCAGTACTTC
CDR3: CASSPRGQGTNIQYF

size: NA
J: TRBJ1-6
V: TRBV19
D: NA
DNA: TGTGCCAGCAGGGCAGGACCTGGGGCACCCCTCCACTTT
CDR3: CASRAGPGAPLHF

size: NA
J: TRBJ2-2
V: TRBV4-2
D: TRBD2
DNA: TGTGCCAGCAGCCAAGGGACTAGCGGGATGGAGGACGGGGAGCTGTTTTTT
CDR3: CASSQGTSGMEDGELFF

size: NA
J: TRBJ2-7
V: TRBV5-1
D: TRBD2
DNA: TGCGCCAGCAGCTTGGGGGGACTAGCGGGAGGGCGTGACGAGCAGTACTTC
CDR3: CASSLGGLAGGRDEQYF

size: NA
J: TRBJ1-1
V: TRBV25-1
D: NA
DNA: TGTGCCAGCAGTAAGGGAGGTGGTACTGAAGCTTTCTTT
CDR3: CASSKGGGTEAFF

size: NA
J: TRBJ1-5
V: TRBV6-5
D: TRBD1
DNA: TGTGCCAGCGCGCCAGGGGGCGTATCTCAGCATTTT
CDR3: CASAPGGVSQHF

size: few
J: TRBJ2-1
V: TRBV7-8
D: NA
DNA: TGTGCCAGCAGCTTAGAAATTCGACCGGGACTTTTAAATGAGCAGTTCTTC
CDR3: CASSLEIRPGLLNEQFF

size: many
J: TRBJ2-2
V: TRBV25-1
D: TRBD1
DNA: TGTGCCAGCACCCAGACAGGGTACACCGGGGAGCTGTTTTTT
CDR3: CASTQTGYTGELFF

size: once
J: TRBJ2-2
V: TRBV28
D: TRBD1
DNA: TGTGCCAGCAGTCCGGGACAGGGAGGGGGCACCGGGGAGCTGTTTTTT
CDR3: CASSPGQGGGTGELFF

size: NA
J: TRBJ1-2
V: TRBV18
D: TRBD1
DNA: TGTGCCAGCTCATCCAGACAGGGAAACCTGGGGGACCTTGGCTACACCTTC
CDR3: CASSSRQGNLGDLGYTF

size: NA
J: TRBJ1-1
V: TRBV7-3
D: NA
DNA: TGTGCCAGCAGCTTACACAGGGAGACTGAAGCTTTCTTT
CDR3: CASSLHRETEAFF

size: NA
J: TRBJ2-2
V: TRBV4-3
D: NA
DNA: TGCGCCAGCAGCCTCGACACCGGGGAGCTGTTTTTT
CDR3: CASSLDTGELFF

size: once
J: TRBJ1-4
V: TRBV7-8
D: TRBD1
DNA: TGTGCCAGCAGCCGACAGAACAGGGGGCGTTCTAATGAAAAACTGTTTTTT
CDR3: CASSRQNRGRSNEKLFF

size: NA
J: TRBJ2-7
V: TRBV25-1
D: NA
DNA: TGTGCCAGCAGTGAACCCGCCGGCGGCTCCTACGAGCAGTACTTC
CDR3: CASSEPAGGSYEQYF

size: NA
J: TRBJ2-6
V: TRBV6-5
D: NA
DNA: TGTGCCAGCAGTTACTCGAACGGGTATGGGGCCAACGTCCTGACTTTC
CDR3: CASSYSNGYGANVLTF

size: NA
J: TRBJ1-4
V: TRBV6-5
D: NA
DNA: TGTGCCAGCAGTTACAGGGCAGGGCAGGAAAAACTGTTTTTT
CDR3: CASSYRAGQEKLFF

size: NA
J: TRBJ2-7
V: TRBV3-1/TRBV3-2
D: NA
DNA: TGTGCCAGCAGCCAAAACAGGGCCGGCGAGCAGTACTTC
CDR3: CASSQNRAGEQYF

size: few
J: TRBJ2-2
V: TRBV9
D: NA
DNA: TGTGCCAGCAGCCCTCGATCGGTGGACACCGGGGAGCTGTTTTTT
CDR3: CASSPRSVDTGELFF

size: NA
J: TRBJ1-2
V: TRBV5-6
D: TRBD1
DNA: TGTGCCAGCAGCTTGGTGACAGGGGTTAGCTATGGCTACACCTTC
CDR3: CASSLVTGVSYGYTF

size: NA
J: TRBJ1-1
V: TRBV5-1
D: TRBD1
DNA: TGCGCCAGCACCGGGACAGGGGGGACTAACGCTGAAGCTTTCTTT
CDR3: CASTGTGGTNAEAFF

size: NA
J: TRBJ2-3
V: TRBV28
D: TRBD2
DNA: TGTGCCAGCAGCTTGTTGGGACTAGCGGGAGGGCCGGTAGATACGCAGTATTTT
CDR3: CASSLLGLAGGPVDTQYF

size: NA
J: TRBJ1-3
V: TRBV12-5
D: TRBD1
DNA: TGTGCTAGTGGTTTAGACAGGGAGGTGAACACCATATATTTT
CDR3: CASGLDREVNTIYF

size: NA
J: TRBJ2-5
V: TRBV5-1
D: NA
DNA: TGCGCCAGCAGCTTGGTACCCCGGGAGACCCAGTACTTC
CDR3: CASSLVPRETQYF

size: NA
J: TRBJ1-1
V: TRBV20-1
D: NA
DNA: TGCAGTGCTAGCAGGGCTGAAGCTTTCTTT
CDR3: CSASRAEAFF

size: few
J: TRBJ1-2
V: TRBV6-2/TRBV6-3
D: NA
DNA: TGTGCCAGCAGTTACCCCCAGGGATCTAACTATGGCTACACCTTC
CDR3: CASSYPQGSNYGYTF

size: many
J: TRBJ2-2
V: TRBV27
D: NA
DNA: TGTGCCATCCGGGACACGAACACCGGGGAGCTGTTTTTT
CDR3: CAIRDTNTGELFF

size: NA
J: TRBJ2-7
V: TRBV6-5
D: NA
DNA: TGTGCCAGCGGCTGGCCAACTACCTACGAGCAGTACTTC
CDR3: CASGWPTTYEQYF

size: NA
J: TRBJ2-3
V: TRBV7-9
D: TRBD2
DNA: TGTGCCAGCAGCCTACTAGCGGGAGGTGCAGATACGCAGTATTTT
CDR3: CASSLLAGGADTQYF

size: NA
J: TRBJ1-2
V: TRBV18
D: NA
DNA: TGTGCCAGCTCACCAGCCGGGGGAAACTATGGCTACACCTTC
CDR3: CASSPAGGNYGYTF

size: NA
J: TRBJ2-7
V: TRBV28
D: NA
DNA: TGTGCCAGCAGTTTATTCCAGGCTGGCAAGCAGTACTTC
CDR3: CASSLFQAGKQYF

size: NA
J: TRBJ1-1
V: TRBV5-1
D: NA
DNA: TGCGCCAGCAGGTCATACATGAACACTGAAGCTTTCTTT
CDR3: CASRSYMNTEAFF

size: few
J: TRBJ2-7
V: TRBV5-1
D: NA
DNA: TGCGCCAGCAGCCGAGGGGGCTCCTACGAGCAGTACTTC
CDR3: CASSRGGSYEQYF

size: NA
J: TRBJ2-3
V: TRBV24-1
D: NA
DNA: TGTGCCACCAGCGGGAGTCTGAACACAGATACGCAGTATTTT
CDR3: CATSGSLNTDTQYF

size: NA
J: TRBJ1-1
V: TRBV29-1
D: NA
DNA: TGCACTATTCAAGTCGGTCCGAACACTGAAGCTTTCTTT
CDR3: CTIQVGPNTEAFF

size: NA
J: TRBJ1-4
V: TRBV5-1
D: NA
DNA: TGCGCCAGCAGCTTGGGACTCCGGGACACGAATGAAAAACTGTTTTTT
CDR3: CASSLGLRDTNEKLFF

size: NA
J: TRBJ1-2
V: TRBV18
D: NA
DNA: TGTGCCAGCTCACTCGCAGAAACCTATGGCTACACCTTC
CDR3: CASSLAETYGYTF

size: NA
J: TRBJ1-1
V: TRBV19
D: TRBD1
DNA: TGTGCCAGTAGTGCCCCCGGGACAGGGGCTGAAGCTTTCTTT
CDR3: CASSAPGTGAEAFF

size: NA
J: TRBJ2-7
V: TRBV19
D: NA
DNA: TGTGCCAGTAGTACGCTAGGAGGGATGGGTGAGCAGTACTTC
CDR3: CASSTLGGMGEQYF

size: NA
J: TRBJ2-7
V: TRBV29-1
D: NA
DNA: TGCAGCGCCGCAGGGGCCCGGATGGAGCAGTACTTC
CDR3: CSAAGARMEQYF

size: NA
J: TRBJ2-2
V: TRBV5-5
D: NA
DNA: TGTGCCAGCAGCTGGGGAGGGAACACCGGGGAGCTGTTTTTT
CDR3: CASSWGGNTGELFF

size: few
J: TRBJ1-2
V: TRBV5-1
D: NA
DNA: TGCGCCAGCAGCTTTGAGTTTACCTATGGCTACACCTTC
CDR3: CASSFEFTYGYTF

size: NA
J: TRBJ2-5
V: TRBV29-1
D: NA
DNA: TGCAGCGTTGAAGATAAACTGACTAGAGGGACCCAGTACTTC
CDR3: CSVEDKLTRGTQYF

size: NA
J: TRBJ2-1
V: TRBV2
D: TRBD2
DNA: TGTGCCAGCAGTGAACCGAATACCACTAGCGGGAGCCGCCGCTCCTACAATGAGCAGTTCTTC
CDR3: CASSEPNTTSGSRRSYNEQFF

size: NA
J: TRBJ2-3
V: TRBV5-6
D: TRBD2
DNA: TGTGCCAGCAGAAGGGGACTAGCGGTAGGAGATACGCAGTATTTT
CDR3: CASRRGLAVGDTQYF

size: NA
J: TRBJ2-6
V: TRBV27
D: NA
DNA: TGTGCCAGCAACTCAGGGTCGGGGGCCAACGTCCTGACTTTC
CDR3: CASNSGSGANVLTF